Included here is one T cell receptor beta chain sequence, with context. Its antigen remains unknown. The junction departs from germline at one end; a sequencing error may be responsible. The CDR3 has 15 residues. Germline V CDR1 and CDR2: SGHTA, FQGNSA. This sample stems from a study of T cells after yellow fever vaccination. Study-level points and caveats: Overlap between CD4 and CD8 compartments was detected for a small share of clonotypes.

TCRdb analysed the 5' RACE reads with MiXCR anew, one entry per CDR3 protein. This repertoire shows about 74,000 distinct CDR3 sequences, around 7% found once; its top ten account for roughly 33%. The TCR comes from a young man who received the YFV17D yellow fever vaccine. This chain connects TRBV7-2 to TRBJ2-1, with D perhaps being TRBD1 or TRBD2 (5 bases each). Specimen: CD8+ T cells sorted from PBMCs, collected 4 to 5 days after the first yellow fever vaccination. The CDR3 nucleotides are TGTGCCAGCAGCTTTGGGGGACCCAGCTACAATGCGCAGTTCTTC. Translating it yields CASSFGGPSYNAQFF.